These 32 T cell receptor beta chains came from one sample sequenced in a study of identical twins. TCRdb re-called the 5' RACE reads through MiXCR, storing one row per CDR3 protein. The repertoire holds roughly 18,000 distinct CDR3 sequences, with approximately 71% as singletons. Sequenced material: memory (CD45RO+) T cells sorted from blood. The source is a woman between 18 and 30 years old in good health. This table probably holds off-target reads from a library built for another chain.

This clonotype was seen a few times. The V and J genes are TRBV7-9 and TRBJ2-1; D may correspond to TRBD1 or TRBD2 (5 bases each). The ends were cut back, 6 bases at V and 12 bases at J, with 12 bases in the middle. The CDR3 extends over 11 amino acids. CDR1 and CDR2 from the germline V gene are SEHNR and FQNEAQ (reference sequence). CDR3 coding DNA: TGTGCCAGCAGGGGACCCGCGCGGCAGTTCTTC. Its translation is CASRGPARQFF.

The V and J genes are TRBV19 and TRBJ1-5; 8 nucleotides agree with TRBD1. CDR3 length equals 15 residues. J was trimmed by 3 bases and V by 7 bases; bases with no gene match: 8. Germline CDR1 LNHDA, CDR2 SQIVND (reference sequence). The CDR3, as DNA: TGTGCCAGTATGGGTCGGACAGGGCCCAATCAGCCCCAGCATTTT. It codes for CASMGRTGPNQPQHF. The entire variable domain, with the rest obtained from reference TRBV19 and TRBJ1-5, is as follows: DGGITQSPKYLFRKEGQNVTLSCEQNLNHDAMYWYRQDPGQGLRLIYYSQIVNDFQKGDIAEGYSVSREKKESFPLTVTSAQKNPTAFYLCASMGRTGPNQPQHFGDGTRLSIL.

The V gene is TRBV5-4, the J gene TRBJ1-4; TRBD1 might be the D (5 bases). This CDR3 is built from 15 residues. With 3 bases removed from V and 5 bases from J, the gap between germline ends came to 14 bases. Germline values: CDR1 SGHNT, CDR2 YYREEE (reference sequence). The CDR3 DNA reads TGTGCCAGCAGCTCAGACCGGGGGAAGAATGAAAAACTGTTTTTT. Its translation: CASSSDRGKNEKLFF.

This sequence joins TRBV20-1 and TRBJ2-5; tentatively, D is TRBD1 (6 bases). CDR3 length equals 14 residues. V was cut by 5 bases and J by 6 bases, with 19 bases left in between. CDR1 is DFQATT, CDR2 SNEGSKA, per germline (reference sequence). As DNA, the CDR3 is TGCAGTGCTTGGCCGATTCAGGGGCTGAAGACCCAGTACTTC. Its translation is CSAWPIQGLKTQYF.

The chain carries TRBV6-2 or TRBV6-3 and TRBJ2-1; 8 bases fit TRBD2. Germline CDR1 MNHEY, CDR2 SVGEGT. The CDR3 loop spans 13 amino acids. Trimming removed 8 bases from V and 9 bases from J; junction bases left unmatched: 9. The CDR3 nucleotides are TGTGCCAGCTCGTTGCGGGAGGCTGGTGAGCAGTTCTTC. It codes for CASSLREAGEQFF.

The CDR3 reads CASTRTGAYEQYF. For the CDR3, the DNA is TGTGCCAGCACCCGGACAGGGGCCTACGAGCAGTACTTC. V is TRBV11-3 and J is TRBJ2-7; TRBD1 agrees at 9 bases. This CDR3 has 13 residues. V was clipped by 7 bases and J by 2 bases; unmatched bases: 3. Per the germline V gene, CDR1 is SGHNT and CDR2 is YENEEA. Together with reference TRBV11-3 and TRBJ2-7, the CDR3 gives the full variable domain: EAGVVQSPRYKIIEKKQPVAFWCNPISGHNTLYWYLQNLGQGPELLIRYENEEAVDDSQLPKDRFSAERLKGVDSTLKIQPAELGDSAVYLCASTRTGAYEQYFGPGTRLTVT.

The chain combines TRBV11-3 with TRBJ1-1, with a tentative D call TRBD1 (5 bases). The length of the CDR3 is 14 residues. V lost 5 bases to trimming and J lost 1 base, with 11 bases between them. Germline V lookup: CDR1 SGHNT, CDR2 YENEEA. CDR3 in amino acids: CASSLGGTNTEAFF. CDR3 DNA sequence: TGTGCCAGCAGCCTGGGGGGGACGAACACTGAAGCTTTCTTT. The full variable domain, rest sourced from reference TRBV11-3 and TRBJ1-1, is EAGVVQSPRYKIIEKKQPVAFWCNPISGHNTLYWYLQNLGQGPELLIRYENEEAVDDSQLPKDRFSAERLKGVDSTLKIQPAELGDSAVYLCASSLGGTNTEAFFGQGTRLTVV.

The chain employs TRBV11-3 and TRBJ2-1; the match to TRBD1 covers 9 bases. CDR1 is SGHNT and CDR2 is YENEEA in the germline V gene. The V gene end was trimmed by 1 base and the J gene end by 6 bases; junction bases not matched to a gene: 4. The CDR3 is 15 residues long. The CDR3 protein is CASSLALTGGNEQFF. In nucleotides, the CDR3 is TGTGCCAGCAGCTTAGCCCTGACAGGGGGCAATGAGCAGTTCTTC.

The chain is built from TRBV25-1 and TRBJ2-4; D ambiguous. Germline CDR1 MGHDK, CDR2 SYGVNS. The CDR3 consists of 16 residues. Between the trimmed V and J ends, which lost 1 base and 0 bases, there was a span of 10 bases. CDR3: CASSESPNVAKNIQYF. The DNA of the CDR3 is TGTGCCAGCAGTGAATCCCCCAATGTAGCCAAAAACATTCAGTACTTC. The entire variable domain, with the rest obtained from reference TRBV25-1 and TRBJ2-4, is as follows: EADIYQTPRYLVIGTGKKITLECSQTMGHDKMYWYQQDPGMELHLIHYSYGVNSTEKGDLSSESTVSRIRTEHFPLTLESARPSHTSQYLCASSESPNVAKNIQYFGAGTRLSVL.

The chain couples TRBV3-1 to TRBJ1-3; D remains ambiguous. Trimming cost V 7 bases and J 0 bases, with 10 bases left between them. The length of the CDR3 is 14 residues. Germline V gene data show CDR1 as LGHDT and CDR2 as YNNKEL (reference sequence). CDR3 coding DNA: TGTGCCAGCACCCTAGCGGACTCTGGAAACACCATATATTTT. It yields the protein CASTLADSGNTIYF. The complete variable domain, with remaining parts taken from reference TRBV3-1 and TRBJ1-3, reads DTAVSQTPKYLVTQMGNDKSIKCEQNLGHDTMYWYKQDSKKFLKIMFSYNNKELIINETVPNRFSPKSPDKAHLNLHINSLELGDSAVYFCASTLADSGNTIYFGEGSWLTVV.

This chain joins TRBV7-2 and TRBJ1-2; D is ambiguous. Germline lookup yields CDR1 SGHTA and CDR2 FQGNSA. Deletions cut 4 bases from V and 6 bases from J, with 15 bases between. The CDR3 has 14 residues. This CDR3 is CASSYDFGSNGYTF. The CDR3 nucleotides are TGTGCCAGCAGCTATGATTTCGGATCGAATGGCTACACCTTC.

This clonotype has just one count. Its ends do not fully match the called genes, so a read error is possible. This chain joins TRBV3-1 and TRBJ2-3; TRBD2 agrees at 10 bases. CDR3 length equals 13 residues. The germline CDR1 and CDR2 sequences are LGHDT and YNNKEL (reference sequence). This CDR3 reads CASRALAGDTQYF. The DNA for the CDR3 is TGTGCCAGCAGGGCTCTAGCGGGGGATACACAGTATTTT.

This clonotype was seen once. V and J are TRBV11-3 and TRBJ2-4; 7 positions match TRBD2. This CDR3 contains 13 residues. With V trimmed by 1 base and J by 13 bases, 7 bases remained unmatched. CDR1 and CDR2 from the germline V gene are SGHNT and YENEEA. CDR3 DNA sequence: TGTGCCAGCAGCTTAGCCCTCGGCGGGGGACAGTACTTC. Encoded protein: CASSLALGGGQYF.

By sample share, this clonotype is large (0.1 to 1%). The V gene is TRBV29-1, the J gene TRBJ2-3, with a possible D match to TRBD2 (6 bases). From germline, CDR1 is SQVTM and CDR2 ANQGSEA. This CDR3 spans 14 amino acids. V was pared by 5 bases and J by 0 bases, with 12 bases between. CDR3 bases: TGCAGCGTTTTGGGGGACTCCAGCACAGATACGCAGTATTTT. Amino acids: CSVLGDSSTDTQYF.

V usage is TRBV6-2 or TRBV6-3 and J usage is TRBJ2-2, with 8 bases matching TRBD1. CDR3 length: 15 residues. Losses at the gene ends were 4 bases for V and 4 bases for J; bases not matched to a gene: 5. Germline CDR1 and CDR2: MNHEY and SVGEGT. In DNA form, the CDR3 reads TGTGCCAGCAGTTTGGACAGGGCGGGCACCGGGGAGCTGTTTTTT. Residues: CASSLDRAGTGELFF.

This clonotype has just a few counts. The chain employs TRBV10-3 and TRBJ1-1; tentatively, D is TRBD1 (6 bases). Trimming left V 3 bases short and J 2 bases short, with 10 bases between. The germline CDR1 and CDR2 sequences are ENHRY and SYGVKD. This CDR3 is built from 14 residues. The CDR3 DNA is TGTGCCATCAGTGAAGGCAGGGGCAACACTGAAGCTTTCTTT. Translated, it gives CAISEGRGNTEAFF.

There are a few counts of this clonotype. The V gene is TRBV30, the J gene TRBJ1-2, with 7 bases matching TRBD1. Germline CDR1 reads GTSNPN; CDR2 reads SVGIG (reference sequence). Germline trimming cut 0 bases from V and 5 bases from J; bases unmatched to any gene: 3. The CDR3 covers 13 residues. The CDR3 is CAWSVQGPYGYTF. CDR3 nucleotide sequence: TGTGCCTGGAGTGTACAGGGGCCGTATGGCTACACCTTC.

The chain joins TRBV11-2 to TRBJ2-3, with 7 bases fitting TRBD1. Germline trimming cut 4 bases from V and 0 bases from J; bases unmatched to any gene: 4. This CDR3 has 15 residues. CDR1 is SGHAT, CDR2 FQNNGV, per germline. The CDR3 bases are TGTGCCAGCAGCTGGGACAGCTCCAGCACAGATACGCAGTATTTT. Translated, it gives CASSWDSSSTDTQYF.

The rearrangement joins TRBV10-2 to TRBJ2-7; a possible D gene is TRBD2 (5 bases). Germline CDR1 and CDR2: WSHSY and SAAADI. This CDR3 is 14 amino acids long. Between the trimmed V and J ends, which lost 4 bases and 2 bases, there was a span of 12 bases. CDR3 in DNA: TGCGCCAGCAGTGGGGAGACAACCCCCTACGAGCAGTACTTC. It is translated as CASSGETTPYEQYF.

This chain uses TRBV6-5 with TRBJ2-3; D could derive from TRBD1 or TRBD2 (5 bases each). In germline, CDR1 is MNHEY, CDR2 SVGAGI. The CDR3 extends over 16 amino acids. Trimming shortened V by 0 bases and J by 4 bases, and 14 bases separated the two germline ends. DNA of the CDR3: TGTGCCAGCAGTTACTCGAATGGGGGAGTCCCAGATACGCAGTATTTT. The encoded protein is CASSYSNGGVPDTQYF.

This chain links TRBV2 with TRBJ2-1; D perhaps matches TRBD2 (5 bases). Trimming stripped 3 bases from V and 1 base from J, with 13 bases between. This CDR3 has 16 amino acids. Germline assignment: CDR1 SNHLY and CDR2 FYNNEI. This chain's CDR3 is CASSDLRRRSYNEQFF. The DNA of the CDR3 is TGTGCCAGCAGTGACCTGCGGAGGAGGTCCTACAATGAGCAGTTCTTC.

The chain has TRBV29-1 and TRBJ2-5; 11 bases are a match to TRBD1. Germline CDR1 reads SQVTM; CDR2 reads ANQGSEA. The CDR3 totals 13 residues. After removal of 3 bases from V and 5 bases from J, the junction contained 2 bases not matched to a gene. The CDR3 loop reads CSVERTGGETQYF. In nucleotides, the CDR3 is TGCAGCGTTGAGAGGACAGGGGGCGAGACCCAGTACTTC.

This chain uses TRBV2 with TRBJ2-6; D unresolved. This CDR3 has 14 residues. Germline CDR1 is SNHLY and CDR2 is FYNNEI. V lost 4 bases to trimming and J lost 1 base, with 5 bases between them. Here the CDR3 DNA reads TGTGCCAGCAGTGCAGAATCTGGGGCCAACGTCCTGACTTTC. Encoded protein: CASSAESGANVLTF.

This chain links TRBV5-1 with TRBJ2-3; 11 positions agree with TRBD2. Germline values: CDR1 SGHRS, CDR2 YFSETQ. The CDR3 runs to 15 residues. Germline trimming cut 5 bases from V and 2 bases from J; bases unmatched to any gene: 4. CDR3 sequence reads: CASRRLAGITDTQYF. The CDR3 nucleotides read TGCGCCAGCAGGAGACTAGCGGGGATCACAGATACGCAGTATTTT.

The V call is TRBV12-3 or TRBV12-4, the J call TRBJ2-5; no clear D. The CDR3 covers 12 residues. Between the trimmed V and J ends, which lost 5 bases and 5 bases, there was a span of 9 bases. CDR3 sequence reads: CASSTQWETQYF. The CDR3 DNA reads TGTGCCAGCAGTACCCAGTGGGAGACCCAGTACTTC.

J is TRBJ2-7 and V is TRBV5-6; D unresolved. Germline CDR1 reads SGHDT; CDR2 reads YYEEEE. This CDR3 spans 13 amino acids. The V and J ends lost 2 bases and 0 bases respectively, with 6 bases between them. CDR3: CASSLVLSYEQYF. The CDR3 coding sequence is TGTGCCAGCAGCTTAGTCCTCTCCTACGAGCAGTACTTC.

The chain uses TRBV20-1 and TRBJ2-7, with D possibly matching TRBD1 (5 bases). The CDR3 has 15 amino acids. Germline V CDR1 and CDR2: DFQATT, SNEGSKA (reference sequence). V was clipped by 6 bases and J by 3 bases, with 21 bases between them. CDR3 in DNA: TGCAGTGCCACCCCCAGGGAAGTTCCTCTCTACGAGCAGTACTTC. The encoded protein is CSATPREVPLYEQYF.

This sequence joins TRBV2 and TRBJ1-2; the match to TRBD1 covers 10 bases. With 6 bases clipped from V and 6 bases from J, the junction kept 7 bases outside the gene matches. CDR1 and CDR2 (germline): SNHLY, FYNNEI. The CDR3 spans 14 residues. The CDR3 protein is CASSGTGEENGYTF. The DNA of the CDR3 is TGTGCCAGCAGCGGGACAGGGGAAGAAAATGGCTACACCTTC.

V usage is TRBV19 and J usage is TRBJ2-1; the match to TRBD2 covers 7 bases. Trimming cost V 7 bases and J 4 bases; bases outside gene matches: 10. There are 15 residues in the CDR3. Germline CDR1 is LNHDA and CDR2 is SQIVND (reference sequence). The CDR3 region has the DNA TGTGCCAGTACCCCCCGACTAGCAGGTTACAATGAGCAGTTCTTC. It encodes CASTPRLAGYNEQFF.

CDR3 DNA sequence: TGTGCCAGCAGTTCGGTGGGGATTGAAAACATTCAGTACTTC. It encodes CASSSVGIENIQYF. V and J are TRBV5-5 and TRBJ2-4; no reliable D call. CDR1 is SGHKS, CDR2 YYEKEE, per germline (reference sequence). The V end lost 5 bases, the J end lost 5 bases, and 14 bases lay between the germline ends. The CDR3 contains 14 residues.

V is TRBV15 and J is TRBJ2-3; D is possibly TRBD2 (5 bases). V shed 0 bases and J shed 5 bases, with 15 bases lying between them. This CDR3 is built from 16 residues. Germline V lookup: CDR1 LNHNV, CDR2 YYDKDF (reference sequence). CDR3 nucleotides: TGTGCCACCAGCAGAGATCGGACGGGGAAAATAGATACGCAGTATTTT. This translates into CATSRDRTGKIDTQYF.

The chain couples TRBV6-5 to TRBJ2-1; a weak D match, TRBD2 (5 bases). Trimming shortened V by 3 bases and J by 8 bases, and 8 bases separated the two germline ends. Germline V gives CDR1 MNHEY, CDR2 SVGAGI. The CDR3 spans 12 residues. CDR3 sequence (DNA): TGTGCCAGCAGTTATATGGGAGATGAGCAGTTCTTC. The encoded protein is CASSYMGDEQFF.